The 8 T cell receptor beta chains below come from one sample, sequenced in a study of blood T cell repertoires in COVID-19. Here immunoSEQ multiplex PCR was the method, and the copy in TCRdb shows in-frame clones only, minus some. The sample has about 250,000 clones; around 84% are singletons. Sequencing used peripheral blood. The receptors here all came from a woman between 40 and 55 years old who had recovered from COVID-19.

The J gene is TRBJ1-6, the V gene TRBV28, with D perhaps TRBD1 (5 bases). Germline V lookup: CDR1 MDHEN, CDR2 SYDVKM. V gave up 2 bases and J gave up 10 bases, with 15 bases separating them. The CDR3 extends over 15 amino acids. The CDR3 coding sequence is TGTGCCAGCAGTTTAAACGGGGGAAGAGGATCACCCCTCCACTTT. It translates to CASSLNGGRGSPLHF.

The chain recombines TRBV3-1 (or the pseudogene TRBV3-2) with TRBJ1-6, with TRBD1 matching over 8 bases. Germline CDR1 is LGHDT and CDR2 is YNNKEL (reference sequence). V shed 4 bases, J shed 10 bases, and the junction held 9 bases outside the gene matches. The CDR3 length is 15 residues. The CDR3 DNA reads as TGTGCCAGCAGCCTCGGGACAGGTTTTTTATCACCCCTCCACTTT. It specifies CASSLGTGFLSPLHF.

This sequence joins TRBV11-3 and TRBJ2-7, with TRBD2 as a possible D gene (6 bases). The V end lost 7 bases, the J end lost 1 base, and 11 bases lay between the germline ends. CDR1 SGHNT and CDR2 YENEEA come from the germline V gene. CDR3 length: 13 residues. The CDR3, as DNA: TGTGCCAGCACCCAACGGGGGTCCTACGAGCAGTACTTC. This translates into CASTQRGSYEQYF.

This sequence joins TRBV6-6 and TRBJ2-1, with TRBD1 as a possible D gene (6 bases). Trimming shortened V by 5 bases and J by 7 bases, and 9 bases separated the two germline ends. This CDR3 has 12 residues. Germline V gene sequence: CDR1 MNHNY, CDR2 SVGAGI (reference sequence). The CDR3 sequence is CASSPQGNEQFF. DNA of the CDR3: TGTGCCAGCAGTCCACAGGGTAATGAGCAGTTCTTC.

The chain links TRBV6-5 to TRBJ1-1, with D possibly TRBD1 on 6 matching bases. Germline loops: CDR1 MNHEY, CDR2 SVGAGI. The CDR3 sequence is 14 residues long. The V end lost 0 bases, the J end lost 6 bases, and 11 bases lay between the germline ends. CDR3 amino acids: CASSYSPGDAEAFF. The CDR3 region has the DNA TGTGCCAGCAGTTACTCGCCAGGGGACGCTGAAGCTTTCTTT.

This clone is a singleton in its sample. The rearrangement links TRBV6-1 to TRBJ1-5; 8 nucleotides align to TRBD1. The V gene's germline CDR1 is MNHNS and CDR2 SASEGT. This CDR3 has 15 amino acids. V gave up 1 base and J gave up 9 bases; unmatched junction bases: 8. The CDR3 region has the DNA TGTGCCAGCAGTGAAGTTTATACAGGGGGACGGCCCCAGCATTTT. Its translation: CASSEVYTGGRPQHF.

The rearrangement links TRBV6-1 to TRBJ1-5; 10 bases line up with TRBD1. There are 18 residues in the CDR3. Looked up from germline, CDR1 is MNHNS and CDR2 is SASEGT. The J segment lost 7 bases and the V segment lost 0 bases, leaving 12 bases of the junction unmatched. The CDR3 DNA reads TGTGCCAGCAGTGAAGCACCTCCGGGACAGGGGCTGAGCCAGCCCCAGCATTTT. This gives the protein CASSEAPPGQGLSQPQHF.

The V call is TRBV7-2, the J call TRBJ2-1; no clear D. The V gene lost 2 bases and the J gene lost 0 bases, with 8 bases spanning the gap. This CDR3 has 15 residues. In germline, CDR1 is SGHTA, CDR2 FQGNSA. The CDR3, as DNA: TGTGCCAGCAGCTTAAACTCCTACTCCTACAATGAGCAGTTCTTC. Amino acids: CASSLNSYSYNEQFF.